Shown below are 17 T cell receptor beta chains from a single sample sequenced in a study of shared T cell receptors in the human thymus (dated by TCRdb to about 2021). Library method: the immunoSEQ multiplex PCR assay. The source is immuneACCESS, and TCRdb retained only in-frame sequences with V and J called. Part of the clones is not carried over; for the studies checked, unresolved V genes explain less than half of this, and the remainder is unexplained. This sample comprises about 710,000 clones, around 87% of them detected only once. The ten largest clones capture more than 0.009% of the sample. This sample also belongs to another study, concerning human thymus T cells.

Sequencing was done on a sample of thymocytes. All receptors derive from a boy under two years old with a congenital heart defect. Donor details come from another sample of the same person, matched by shared clones.

Turning to this clone: Other DNA sequences in the same sample also yield this CDR3. V gene TRBV10-1 combines with J gene TRBJ2-7, with a tentative D call TRBD1 (6 bases). The CDR3 is made up of 13 amino acids. V was trimmed by 3 bases and J by 1 base, leaving 7 bases between them. Germline V gene data show CDR1 as WNHNN and CDR2 as SYGVQD (reference sequence). CDR3 residues: CASSETGSYEQYF. The CDR3 DNA reads TGCGCCAGCAGTGAAACAGGGTCCTACGAGCAGTACTTC.

The chain carries TRBV25-1 and TRBJ1-4; D is possibly TRBD1 (5 bases). The CDR3 extends over 17 amino acids. V lost 6 bases and J lost 0, with 17 bases in between. Germline V gene data show CDR1 as MGHDK and CDR2 as SYGVNS. As DNA, the CDR3 is TGTGCCAGCAGCGCCTGGGGGGATTGGACAACTAATGAAAAACTGTTTTTT. As protein: CASSAWGDWTTNEKLFF.

This sequence joins TRBV14 and TRBJ2-7, with 7 bases aligning to TRBD1. This CDR3 has 18 residues. V lost 1 base and J lost 3; bases outside the gene matches: 15. CDR1 and CDR2 (germline): SGHDN, FVKESK. This chain's CDR3 is CASSQGGPGDRDFYEQYF. The CDR3 coding sequence is TGTGCCAGCAGCCAAGGAGGTCCCGGTGACAGGGATTTCTACGAGCAGTACTTC.

The CDR3 reads CASSLGIQQYAFREQYF. CDR3 bases: TGCGCCAGCAGCTTGGGAATCCAACAGTATGCCTTCCGCGAGCAGTACTTC. The chain combines TRBV5-1 with TRBJ2-5; no clear D gene. The DNA matches TRBJ2-7 better at its end, which makes the J call doubtful. Germline values: CDR1 SGHRS, CDR2 YFSETQ. The CDR3 is 17 residues long.

The rearrangement joins TRBV7-2 to TRBJ2-2, with 7 bases matching TRBD2. The CDR3 is 15 amino acids. Per the germline V gene, CDR1 is SGHTA and CDR2 is FQGNSA. Germline trimming cut 5 bases from V and 2 bases from J; bases unmatched to any gene: 5. The CDR3 DNA reads as TGTGCCAGCAGCAGCGGGACTACCAACACCGGGGAGCTGTTTTTT. Amino acids: CASSSGTTNTGELFF.

V is TRBV4-1 and J is TRBJ2-7; D might be TRBD1 (6 bases). V was clipped by 0 bases and J by 4 bases, with 16 bases between them. This CDR3 is 16 amino acids long. Germline V gene lookup returns CDR1 MGHRA and CDR2 YSYEKL. The CDR3 protein is CASSQDLITRGYEQYF. The CDR3 bases are TGCGCCAGCAGCCAAGATCTTATTACCAGGGGTTACGAGCAGTACTTC.

J is TRBJ2-1 and V is TRBV30, with a tentative D call TRBD2 (6 bases). Looked up from germline, CDR1 is GTSNPN and CDR2 is SVGIG (reference sequence). The V and J ends lost 0 bases and 6 bases respectively, with 12 bases between them. The CDR3 totals 14 residues. The CDR3 reads CAWSVWGVSNEQFF. In nucleotides, the CDR3 is TGTGCCTGGAGTGTATGGGGGGTATCCAATGAGCAGTTCTTC.

This chain links TRBV28 with TRBJ1-3; D is perhaps TRBD1 (6 bases). The CDR3 is 19 amino acids. Between the trimmed V and J ends, which lost 0 bases and 2 bases, there was a span of 20 bases. Germline CDR1 MDHEN, CDR2 SYDVKM. CDR3 amino acids: CASSLCPPQGSYPGNTIYF. DNA of the CDR3: TGTGCCAGCAGTTTATGTCCCCCACAGGGAAGTTACCCTGGAAACACCATATATTTT.

The rearrangement joins TRBV5-6 to TRBJ2-1, with 7 bases matching TRBD1. Germline lookup yields CDR1 SGHDT and CDR2 YYEEEE. The ends lost 1 base at V and 6 bases at J; junction bases unmatched: 7. The CDR3 has 15 residues. CDR3 sequence reads: CASSLSGDSSNEQFF. CDR3 DNA sequence: TGTGCCAGCAGCTTGTCAGGGGACAGTTCCAATGAGCAGTTCTTC.

The gene calls are TRBV10-2 and TRBJ2-3, with TRBD2 matching over 8 bases. The CDR3 has 19 residues. CDR1 WSHSY and CDR2 SAAADI come from the germline V gene. V shed 4 bases and J 0 bases; nucleotides not matched to a gene: 15. The CDR3 DNA follows: TGCGCCAGCAGTGGGAAGCTCAAGAGCGGGGGAGGAAGCACAGATACGCAGTATTTT. It is translated as CASSGKLKSGGGSTDTQYF.

The V and J genes are TRBV6-1 and TRBJ1-2, with D possibly being TRBD1 (6 bases). Deletions cut 0 bases from V and 6 bases from J, with 14 bases between. Looked up from germline, CDR1 is MNHNS and CDR2 is SASEGT. The CDR3 is 15 residues long. CDR3 nucleotide sequence: TGTGCCAGCAGTGAAGCAAGCGGGGGCTTCAATGGCTACACCTTC. Translated, it gives CASSEASGGFNGYTF.

The genes are TRBV5-1 and TRBJ2-4, with 7 bases lining up with TRBD1. CDR1 and CDR2 (germline): SGHRS, YFSETQ. The CDR3 contains 14 residues. The ends lost 5 bases at V and 4 bases at J; junction bases unmatched: 6. CDR3: CASSSTGVKNIQYF. DNA for the CDR3: TGCGCCAGCAGTTCCACAGGGGTGAAAAACATTCAGTACTTC.

The chain combines TRBV4-3 with TRBJ2-3, with D unresolved. The CDR3 has 14 residues. With 2 bases removed from V and 5 bases from J, the gap between germline ends came to 11 bases. The V gene's germline CDR1 is LGHNA and CDR2 YSLEER. CDR3 region: CASSQSPGLDTQYF. The CDR3 nucleotides are TGCGCCAGCAGCCAATCCCCCGGTTTAGATACGCAGTATTTT.

DNA for the CDR3: TGTGCCAGCAGCCCACCGACAGGGTTTGAGAACGAGCAGTACTTC. It translates to CASSPPTGFENEQYF. The V and J genes are TRBV9 and TRBJ2-7, with 7 bases fitting TRBD1. The CDR3 covers 15 residues. In germline, CDR1 is SGDLS, CDR2 YYNGEE. J was trimmed by 5 bases and V by 4 bases; bases with no gene match: 12.

J is TRBJ2-7 and V is TRBV29-1, with a possible D match to TRBD1 (6 bases). Germline V gives CDR1 SQVTM, CDR2 ANQGSEA. The V end lost 1 base, the J end lost 2 bases, and 6 bases lay between the germline ends. The CDR3 totals 12 residues. DNA of the CDR3: TGCAGCGTTGAAGGGGACACCTACGAGCAGTACTTC. Amino acid sequence: CSVEGDTYEQYF.

A few counts support this clone. The V gene is TRBV5-6, the J gene TRBJ2-7; possible D gene TRBD1, 6 bases. The CDR3 contains 14 residues. V was clipped by 10 bases and J by 0 bases, with 17 bases between them. The germline CDR1 and CDR2 sequences are SGHDT and YYEEEE. DNA of the CDR3: TGTGCCCGATCATACAGGGCTTACTCCTACGAGCAGTACTTC. As protein: CARSYRAYSYEQYF.

The chain joins TRBV19 to TRBJ1-5, with a tentative D call TRBD1 (5 bases). The V end lost 0 bases, the J end lost 0 bases, and 15 bases lay between the germline ends. The V gene's germline CDR1 is LNHDA and CDR2 SQIVND (reference sequence). This CDR3 is 18 amino acids long. Here the CDR3 reads CASSIDKQGWGSNQPQHF. In DNA form, the CDR3 reads TGTGCCAGTAGTATAGATAAGCAGGGATGGGGTAGCAATCAGCCCCAGCATTTT.